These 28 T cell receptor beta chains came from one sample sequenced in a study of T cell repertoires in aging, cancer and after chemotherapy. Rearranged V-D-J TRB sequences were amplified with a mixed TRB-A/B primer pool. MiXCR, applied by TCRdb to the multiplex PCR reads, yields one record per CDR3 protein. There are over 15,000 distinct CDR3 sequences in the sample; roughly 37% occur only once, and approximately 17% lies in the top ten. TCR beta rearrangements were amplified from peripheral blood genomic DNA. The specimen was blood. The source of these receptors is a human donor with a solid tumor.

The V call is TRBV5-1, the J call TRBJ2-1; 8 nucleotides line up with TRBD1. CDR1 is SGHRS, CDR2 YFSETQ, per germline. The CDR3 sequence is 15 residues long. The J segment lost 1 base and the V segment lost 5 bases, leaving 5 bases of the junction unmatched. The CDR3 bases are TGCGCCAGCAGTTCAACAGGGGGATCCTACAATGAGCAGTTCTTC. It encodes CASSSTGGSYNEQFF.

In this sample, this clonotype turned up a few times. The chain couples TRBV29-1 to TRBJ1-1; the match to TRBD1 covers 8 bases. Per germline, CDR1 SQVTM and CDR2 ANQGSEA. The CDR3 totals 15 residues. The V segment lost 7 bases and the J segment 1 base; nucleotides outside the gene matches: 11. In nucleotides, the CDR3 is TGCAGCGACGTACGCGGACAGGGCGGGAACACTGAAGCTTTCTTT. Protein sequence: CSDVRGQGGNTEAFF.

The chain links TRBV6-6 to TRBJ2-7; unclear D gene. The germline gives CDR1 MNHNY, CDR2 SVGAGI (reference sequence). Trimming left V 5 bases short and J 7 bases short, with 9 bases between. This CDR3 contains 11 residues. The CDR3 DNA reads TGTGCCAGCAGTACCCCACGGGAGCAGTACTTC. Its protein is CASSTPREQYF.

The CDR3 coding sequence is TGCGCCAGCAGCTTGGAAGGGTGGCAGGGGGTAAACACCGGGGAGCTGTTTTTT. The encoded protein is CASSLEGWQGVNTGELFF. V usage is TRBV5-1 and J usage is TRBJ2-2; 7 bases are a match to TRBD1. Per the germline V gene, CDR1 is SGHRS and CDR2 is YFSETQ. The CDR3 totals 18 residues. The trim removed 0 bases at V and 2 bases at J, leaving 10 bases unmatched.

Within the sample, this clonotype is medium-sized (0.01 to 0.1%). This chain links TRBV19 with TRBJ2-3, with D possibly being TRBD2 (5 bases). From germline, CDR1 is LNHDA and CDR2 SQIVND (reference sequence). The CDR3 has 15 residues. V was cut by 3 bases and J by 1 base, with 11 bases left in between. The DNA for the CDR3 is TGTGCCAGTAGTATGTCGTCGAGGGGCACAGATACGCAGTATTTT. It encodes CASSMSSRGTDTQYF.

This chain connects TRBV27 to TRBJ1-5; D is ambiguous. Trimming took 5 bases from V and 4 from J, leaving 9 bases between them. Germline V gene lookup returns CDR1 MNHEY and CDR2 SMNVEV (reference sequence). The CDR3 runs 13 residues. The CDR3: CASSDGPNQPQHF. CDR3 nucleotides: TGTGCCAGCAGTGATGGTCCTAATCAGCCCCAGCATTTT.

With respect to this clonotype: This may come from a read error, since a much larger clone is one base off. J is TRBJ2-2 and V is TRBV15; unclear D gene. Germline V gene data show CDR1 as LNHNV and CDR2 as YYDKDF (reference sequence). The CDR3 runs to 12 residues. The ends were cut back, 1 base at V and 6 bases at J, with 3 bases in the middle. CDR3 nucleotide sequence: TGTGCCACCAGCAGAGCTGCCGGGGAGCTGTTTTTT. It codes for CATSRAAGELFF.

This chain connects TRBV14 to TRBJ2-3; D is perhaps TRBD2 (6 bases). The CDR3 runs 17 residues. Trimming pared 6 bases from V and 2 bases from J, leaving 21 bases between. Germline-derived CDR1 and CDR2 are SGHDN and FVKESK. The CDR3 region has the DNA TGTGCCAGCAGTCTTGGCCGGGACTCACTTTACACAGATACGCAGTATTTT. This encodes CASSLGRDSLYTDTQYF. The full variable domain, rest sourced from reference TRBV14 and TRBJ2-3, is EAGVTQFPSHSVIEKGQTVTLRCDPISGHDNLYWYRRVMGKEIKFLLHFVKESKQDESGMPNNRFLAERTGGTYSTLKVQPAELEDSGVYFCASSLGRDSLYTDTQYFGPGTRLTVL.

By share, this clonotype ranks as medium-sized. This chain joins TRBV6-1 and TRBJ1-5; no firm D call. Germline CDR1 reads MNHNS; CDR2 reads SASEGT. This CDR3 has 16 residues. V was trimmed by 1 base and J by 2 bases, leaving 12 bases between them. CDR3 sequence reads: CASSEGAGQGNQPQHF. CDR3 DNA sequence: TGTGCCAGCAGTGAAGGCGCGGGTCAGGGCAATCAGCCCCAGCATTTT.

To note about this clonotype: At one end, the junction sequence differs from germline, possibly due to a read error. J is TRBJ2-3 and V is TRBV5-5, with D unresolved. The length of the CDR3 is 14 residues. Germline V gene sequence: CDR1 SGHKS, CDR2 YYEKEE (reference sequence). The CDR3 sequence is CASSLWLLTDTQYF. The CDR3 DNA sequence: TGCGCCAGCAGCTTGTGGCTCCTCACAGATACGCAGTATTTT. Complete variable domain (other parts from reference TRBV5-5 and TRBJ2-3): DAGVTQSPTHLIKTRGQQVTLRCSPISGHKSVSWYQQVLGQGPQFIFQYYEKEERGRGNFPDRFSARQFPNYSSELNVNALLLGDSALYLCASSLWLLTDTQYFGPGTRLTVL.

The CDR3 DNA sequence: TGTGCCAGCAGCCAAACAGGGGGCCATGTCAAAAACATTCAGTACTTC. This gives the protein CASSQTGGHVKNIQYF. The chain joins TRBV5-4 to TRBJ2-4, with 9 bases that match TRBD1. The CDR3 totals 16 residues. The V and J ends lost 4 bases and 3 bases, in that order; junction bases with no gene match: 8. Looked up from germline, CDR1 is SGHNT and CDR2 is YYREEE (reference sequence).

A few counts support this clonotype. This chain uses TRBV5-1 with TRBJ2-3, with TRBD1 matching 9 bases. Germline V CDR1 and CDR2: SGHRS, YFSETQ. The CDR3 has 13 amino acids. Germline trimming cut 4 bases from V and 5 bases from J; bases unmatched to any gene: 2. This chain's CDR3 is CASSVTGGDTQYF. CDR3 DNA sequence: TGCGCCAGCAGCGTGACAGGGGGAGATACGCAGTATTTT.

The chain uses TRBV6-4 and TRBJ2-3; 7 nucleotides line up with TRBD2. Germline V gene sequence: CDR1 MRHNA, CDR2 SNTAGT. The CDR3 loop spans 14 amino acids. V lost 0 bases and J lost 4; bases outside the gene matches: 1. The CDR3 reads CASSDSAGADTQYF. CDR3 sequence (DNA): TGTGCCAGCAGTGACTCTGCGGGGGCAGATACGCAGTATTTT.

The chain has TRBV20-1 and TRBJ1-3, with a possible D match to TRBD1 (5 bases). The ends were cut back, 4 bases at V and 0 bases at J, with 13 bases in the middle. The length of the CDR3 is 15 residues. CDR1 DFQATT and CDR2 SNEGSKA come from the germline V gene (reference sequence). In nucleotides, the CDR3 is TGCAGTGCTATTGCGGGACTACTCTCTGGAAACACCATATATTTT. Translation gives CSAIAGLLSGNTIYF.

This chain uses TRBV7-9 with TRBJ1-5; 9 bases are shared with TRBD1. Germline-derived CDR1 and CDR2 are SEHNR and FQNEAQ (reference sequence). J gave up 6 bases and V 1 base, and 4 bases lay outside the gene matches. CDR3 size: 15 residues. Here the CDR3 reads CASSLGTGEAQPQHF. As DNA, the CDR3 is TGTGCCAGCAGCTTAGGGACAGGGGAGGCTCAGCCCCAGCATTTT.

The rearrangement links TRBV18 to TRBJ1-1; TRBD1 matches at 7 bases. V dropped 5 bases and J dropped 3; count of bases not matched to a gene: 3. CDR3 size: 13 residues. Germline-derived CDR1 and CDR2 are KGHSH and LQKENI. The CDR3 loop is CASSTGTDTEAFF. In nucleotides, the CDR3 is TGTGCCAGCTCAACCGGGACAGACACTGAAGCTTTCTTT. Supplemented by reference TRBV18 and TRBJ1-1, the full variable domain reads NAGVMQNPRHLVRRRGQEARLRCSPMKGHSHVYWYRQLPEEGLKFMVYLQKENIIDESGMPKERFSAEFPKEGPSILRIQQVVRGDSAAYFCASSTGTDTEAFFGQGTRLTVV.

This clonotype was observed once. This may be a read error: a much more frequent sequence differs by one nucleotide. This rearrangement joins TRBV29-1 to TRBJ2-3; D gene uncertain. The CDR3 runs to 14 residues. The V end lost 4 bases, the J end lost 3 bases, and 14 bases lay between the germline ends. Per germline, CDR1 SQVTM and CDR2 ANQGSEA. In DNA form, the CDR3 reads TGCAGCGTTGGTCCTGGCCGGCCTACAGATACGCAGTATTTT. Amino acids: CSVGPGRPTDTQYF.

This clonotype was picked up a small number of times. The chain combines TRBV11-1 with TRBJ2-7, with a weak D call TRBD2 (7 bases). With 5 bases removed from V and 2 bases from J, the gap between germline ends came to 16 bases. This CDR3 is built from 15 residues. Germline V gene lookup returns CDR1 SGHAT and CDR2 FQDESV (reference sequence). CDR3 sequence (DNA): TGTGCCAGCAGCCTCGGGGGGACAAGGGCCTACGAGCAGTACTTC. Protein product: CASSLGGTRAYEQYF.

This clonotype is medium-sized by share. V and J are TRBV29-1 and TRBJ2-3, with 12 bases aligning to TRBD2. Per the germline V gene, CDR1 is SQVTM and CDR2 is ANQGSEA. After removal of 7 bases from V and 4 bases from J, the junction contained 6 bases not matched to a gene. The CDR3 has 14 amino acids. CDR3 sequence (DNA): TGCAGCGCCTGGACTAGCGGGGTCCCAGATACGCAGTATTTT. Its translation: CSAWTSGVPDTQYF.

The CDR3 region has the DNA TGTGCCAGCAGCCCGACTAGCGGGAGTGGGTACAATGAGCAGTTCTTC. Translating it yields CASSPTSGSGYNEQFF. The rearrangement uses TRBV7-9 and TRBJ2-1; 12 nucleotides match TRBD2. V lost 5 bases and J lost 4; bases outside the gene matches: 6. The CDR3 consists of 16 residues. CDR1 SEHNR and CDR2 FQNEAQ come from the germline V gene (reference sequence).

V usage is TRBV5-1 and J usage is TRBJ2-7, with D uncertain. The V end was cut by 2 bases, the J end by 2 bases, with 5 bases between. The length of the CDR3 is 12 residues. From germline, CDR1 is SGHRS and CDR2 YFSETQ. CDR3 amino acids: CASSLPAYEQYF. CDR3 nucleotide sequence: TGCGCCAGCAGCTTACCAGCCTACGAGCAGTACTTC.

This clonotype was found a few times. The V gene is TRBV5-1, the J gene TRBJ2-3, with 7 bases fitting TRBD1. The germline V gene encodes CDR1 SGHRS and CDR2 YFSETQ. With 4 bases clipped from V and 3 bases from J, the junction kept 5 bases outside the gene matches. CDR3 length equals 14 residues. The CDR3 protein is CASSTGQSTDTQYF. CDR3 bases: TGCGCCAGCAGCACGGGACAGTCAACAGATACGCAGTATTTT.

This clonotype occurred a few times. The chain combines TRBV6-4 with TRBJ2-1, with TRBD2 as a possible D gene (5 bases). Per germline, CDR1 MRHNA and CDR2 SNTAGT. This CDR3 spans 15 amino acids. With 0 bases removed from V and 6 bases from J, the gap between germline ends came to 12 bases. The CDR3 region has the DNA TGTGCCAGCAGTGACTCGCCGGACTTATCCAATGAGCAGTTCTTC. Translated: CASSDSPDLSNEQFF.

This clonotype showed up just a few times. As DNA, the CDR3 is TGTGCCAGAAGCTTAATTACTAGCGGGGGGAATCGGGATACGCAGTATTTT. Protein: CARSLITSGGNRDTQYF. The chain is built from TRBV5-3 and TRBJ2-3, with 12 bases lining up with TRBD2. TRBV5-3 is treated as an ORF (open reading frame) with a function not yet certain. The CDR3 contains 17 residues. Trimming removed 2 bases from V and 6 bases from J; junction bases left unmatched: 10.

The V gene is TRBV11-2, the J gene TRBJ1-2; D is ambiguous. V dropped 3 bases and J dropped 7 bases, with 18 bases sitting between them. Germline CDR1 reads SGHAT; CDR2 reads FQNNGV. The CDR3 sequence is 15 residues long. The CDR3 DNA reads TGTGCCAGCAGCTTGGTGTACTTCGCGGATCGTGGCTACACCTTC. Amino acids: CASSLVYFADRGYTF.

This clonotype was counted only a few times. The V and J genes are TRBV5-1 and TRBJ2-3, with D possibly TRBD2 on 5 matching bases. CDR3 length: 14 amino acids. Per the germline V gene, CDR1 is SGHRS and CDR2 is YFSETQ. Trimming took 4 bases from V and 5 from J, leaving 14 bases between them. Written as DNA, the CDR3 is TGCGCCAGCAGCCCCACGCAAGGGAGAGATACGCAGTATTTT. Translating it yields CASSPTQGRDTQYF.

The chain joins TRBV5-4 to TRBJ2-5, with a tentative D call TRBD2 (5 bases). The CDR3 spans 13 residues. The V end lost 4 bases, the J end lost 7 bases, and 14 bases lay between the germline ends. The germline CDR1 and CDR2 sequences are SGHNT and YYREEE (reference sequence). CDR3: CASSDTSVRTQYF. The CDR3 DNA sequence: TGTGCCAGCAGCGACACTAGTGTTAGGACCCAGTACTTC.

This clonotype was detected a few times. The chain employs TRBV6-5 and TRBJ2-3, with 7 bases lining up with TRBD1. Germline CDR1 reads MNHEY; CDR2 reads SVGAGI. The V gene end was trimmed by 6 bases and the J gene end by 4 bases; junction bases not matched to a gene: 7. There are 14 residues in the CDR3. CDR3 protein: CASSYRGWSDTQYF. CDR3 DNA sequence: TGTGCCAGCAGCTACAGGGGATGGTCAGATACGCAGTATTTT.